Below, 19 T cell receptor beta chains from the same sample are listed, as sequenced in a study of Graves' ophthalmopathy and Graves' hyperthyroidism. Transcripts of RNA were the source for amplifying TCR beta CDR3 regions. HTBI-primed first-round RT-PCR preceded second-round multiplex PCR. TCRdb passed the multiplex PCR reads through MiXCR, listing each CDR3 protein once. The repertoire consists of some 750,000 distinct CDR3 sequences, with about 44% occurring once and the leading ten covering roughly 46%. The specimen sequenced was peripheral blood. The receptor set was obtained from an adult man with Graves' ophthalmopathy.

This clonotype was seen repeatedly, ten times or more. The CDR3 region is CASSQDRATEAFF. CDR3 DNA sequence: TGTGCCAGCAGCCAAGACCGGGCCACTGAAGCTTTCTTT. This chain links TRBV7-2 with TRBJ1-1; no clear D gene. The CDR3 is 13 residues long. Trimming left V 5 bases short and J 4 bases short, with 11 bases between. CDR1 is SGHTA, CDR2 FQGNSA, per germline.

The chain carries TRBV6-8 and TRBJ2-7, with D perhaps TRBD1 or TRBD2 (5 bases each). Trimming removed 11 bases at V and 0 bases at J, with 23 bases between. In germline, CDR1 is MNHGY, CDR2 SAAAGT. This CDR3 has 16 residues. The CDR3 here is CAGQRGDEAFSYEQYF. CDR3 in DNA: TGTGCCGGCCAAAGAGGGGATGAGGCTTTCTCCTACGAGCAGTACTTC.

This clonotype occurred a few times. The V gene is TRBV2, the J gene TRBJ2-5; 8 bases align to TRBD1. Germline V gives CDR1 SNHLY, CDR2 FYNNEI. The CDR3 runs 14 residues. V was clipped by 3 bases and J by 5 bases; unmatched bases: 5. CDR3 sequence: CASSDGTGMETQYF. The CDR3 DNA reads as TGTGCCAGCAGTGACGGGACAGGTATGGAGACCCAGTACTTC.

This chain links TRBV12-3 or TRBV12-4 with TRBJ2-7; TRBD1 aligns across 7 bases. CDR3 size: 13 residues. The V segment lost 8 bases and the J segment 4 bases; nucleotides outside the gene matches: 8. The CDR3 protein is CASGWDSSYEQYF. Written as DNA, the CDR3 is TGTGCCAGCGGGTGGGACAGCAGTTACGAGCAGTACTTC.

The chain couples TRBV7-6 to TRBJ1-2; no definite D call. V was shortened by 5 bases and J by 7 bases, with 17 bases between the two germline ends. Germline assignment: CDR1 SGHVS and CDR2 FNYEAQ. The CDR3 sequence is 14 residues long. In DNA form, the CDR3 reads TGTGCCAGCAGCCAAGAGGGATCGGCTCTTGGCTACACCTTC. Its translation is CASSQEGSALGYTF.

In this sample, this clonotype turned up a few times. The genes are TRBV5-1 and TRBJ1-1, with D uncertain. The germline V and J ends were trimmed by 3 bases and 4 bases, with 16 bases remaining between them. The CDR3 is 15 amino acids. Germline V gene sequence: CDR1 SGHRS, CDR2 YFSETQ. The CDR3 spells CASSSYWPSGTEAFF. The DNA for the CDR3 is TGCGCCAGCAGCTCTTACTGGCCCTCGGGCACTGAAGCTTTCTTT.

Notes on this clonotype: Compared with germline, one end of the junction differs, possibly owing to a read error. The V call is TRBV25-1, the J call TRBJ2-2; TRBD2 matches at 10 bases. The CDR3 extends over 16 amino acids. CDR1 and CDR2 (germline): MGHDK, SYGVNS. The CDR3 DNA reads as TGTGCCAGCAGCCGTATCACTAGCGGGAACACCGGGGAGCTGTCTTTT. Translating gives CASSRITSGNTGELSF.

This clonotype has ten or more counts. The rearrangement uses TRBV29-1 and TRBJ1-1; D unresolved. The CDR3 length is 12 residues. From germline, CDR1 is SQVTM and CDR2 ANQGSEA. Trimming shortened V by 2 bases and J by 2 bases, and 6 bases separated the two germline ends. This chain's CDR3 is CSVEQSNTEAFF. The CDR3 nucleotides read TGCAGCGTTGAACAGTCTAACACTGAAGCTTTCTTT. Complete variable domain (other parts from reference TRBV29-1 and TRBJ1-1): SAVISQKPSRDICQRGTSLTIQCQVDSQVTMMFWYRQQPGQSLTLIATANQGSEATYESGFVIDKFPISRPNLTFSTLTVSNMSPEDSSIYLCSVEQSNTEAFFGQGTRLTVV.

This clonotype has a count of ten or more. The chain combines TRBV29-1 with TRBJ1-2; TRBD1 is a possible D gene (5 bases). The length of the CDR3 is 14 residues. Trimming stripped 6 bases from V and 4 bases from J, with 18 bases between. The V gene's germline CDR1 is SQVTM and CDR2 ANQGSEA. CDR3 nucleotides: TGCAGCGTCATCACAGGAGCAGGGCTCTATGGCTACACCTTC. This codes for CSVITGAGLYGYTF.

The rearrangement links TRBV10-2 to TRBJ1-2; D gene uncertain. V was clipped by 2 bases and J by 2 bases, with 12 bases between them. The CDR3 length is 15 residues. Germline V CDR1 and CDR2: WSHSY, SAAADI. This chain's CDR3 is CASSESTEPNYGYTF. As DNA, the CDR3 is TGCGCCAGCAGTGAGAGTACCGAGCCGAACTATGGCTACACCTTC.

Notes on this clonotype: Since a much larger clone is just one base distant, this may be a read error. As the CDR3 is not closed by the conserved phenylalanine or tryptophan, this likely results from a read error. The chain combines TRBV20-1 with TRBJ1-1, with a tentative D call TRBD1 (5 bases). CDR3 length: 13 amino acids. Trimming removed 4 bases at V and 3 bases at J, with 12 bases between. The germline gives CDR1 DFQATT, CDR2 SNEGSKA (reference sequence). In DNA, the CDR3 is TGCAGTGCTACCGACGGGGCGGACACTGAAGCTTTCCTT. The encoded protein is CSATDGADTEAFL.

This clonotype has just a few counts. The chain combines TRBV20-1 with TRBJ2-5, with TRBD2 as a possible D gene (5 bases). V lost 6 bases and J lost 4, with 9 bases in between. From germline, CDR1 is DFQATT and CDR2 SNEGSKA (reference sequence). The CDR3 covers 11 residues. The CDR3 spells CSASLAETQYF. The CDR3, as DNA: TGCAGTGCCAGTCTAGCAGAGACCCAGTACTTC.

Regarding this clonotype: A read error may be the cause here, since a much bigger clone is one base away. Here the CDR3 omits its conserved ending phenylalanine or tryptophan, so a read error is the likely source. The genes are TRBV9 and TRBJ2-5; TRBD2 is a possible D gene (5 bases). Trimming shortened V by 5 bases and J by 4 bases, and 9 bases separated the two germline ends. The CDR3 is 12 amino acids. Germline loops: CDR1 SGDLS, CDR2 YYNGEE. The CDR3 spells CASRTMGETQYL. The CDR3 DNA follows: TGTGCCAGCAGGACTATGGGAGAGACCCAGTACCTC.

The chain joins TRBV7-9 to TRBJ1-2; 12 bases fit TRBD1. Unmatched junction bases numbered 6, after V lost 5 bases and J lost 2 bases. The CDR3 has 16 residues. Germline-derived CDR1 and CDR2 are SEHNR and FQNEAQ (reference sequence). CDR3 loop: CASSQAGTGGNYGYTF. In nucleotides, the CDR3 is TGTGCCAGCAGCCAAGCGGGGACAGGGGGCAACTATGGCTACACCTTC.

In this sample, this clonotype turned up a few times. This could be a read error, since a much larger clone is one nucleotide away. This chain uses TRBV29-1 with TRBJ1-1; tentatively, D is TRBD1 (5 bases). The CDR3 length is 12 residues. Germline CDR1 is SQVTM and CDR2 is ANQGSEA. Trimming pared 1 base from V and 7 bases from J, leaving 10 bases between. For the CDR3, the DNA is TGCAGCGTTGAAGGGGACGCTCTTGAAGCTTTCTTT. Encoded protein: CSVEGDALEAFF.

The chain recombines TRBV2 with TRBJ2-3, with D perhaps assigned TRBD1 or TRBD2 (5 bases each). This CDR3 has 15 residues. V lost 8 bases and J lost 4, with 19 bases in between. Per the germline V gene, CDR1 is SNHLY and CDR2 is FYNNEI. The DNA of the CDR3 is TGTGCCAGCGGGACCGGGACCCCTGGCGCAGATACGCAGTATTTT. Translated, it gives CASGTGTPGADTQYF.

The chain uses TRBV7-2 and TRBJ1-2; 10 nucleotides match TRBD1. Per the germline V gene, CDR1 is SGHTA and CDR2 is FQGNSA. The V gene end was trimmed by 3 bases and the J gene end by 5 bases; junction bases not matched to a gene: 6. The CDR3 runs 15 residues. Written as DNA, the CDR3 is TGTGCCAGCAGCTTTCCCGGGACAGGGGAGTATGGCTACACCTTC. It specifies CASSFPGTGEYGYTF.

V gene TRBV25-1 combines with J gene TRBJ1-2; tentative D call: TRBD1 (5 bases). The germline CDR1 and CDR2 sequences are MGHDK and SYGVNS. V was trimmed by 3 bases and J by 12 bases, leaving 14 bases between them. This CDR3 spans 12 amino acids. CDR3 in amino acids: CASSDSGGDHTF. Written as DNA, the CDR3 is TGTGCCAGCAGTGATAGTGGTGGGGACCACACCTTC.

This clonotype was recorded at least ten times. The V gene is TRBV7-9, the J gene TRBJ1-2, with TRBD1 matching 7 bases. The V and J ends lost 3 bases and 4 bases, in that order; junction bases with no gene match: 11. This CDR3 region has 16 residues. Germline loops: CDR1 SEHNR, CDR2 FQNEAQ (reference sequence). CDR3 nucleotide sequence: TGTGCCAGCAGCTTGTCGACAGGGAGCGTCGCCTATGGCTACACCTTC. This codes for CASSLSTGSVAYGYTF.